The present T cell receptor (beta chain) was sequenced within a study of shared clonotypes between healthy human individuals. Study-wide results and limits: Sequencing of the sorted subsets was shown by rarefaction to be incomplete despite large depth.

Deletions cut 4 bases from V and 5 bases from J, with 17 bases between. CDR3 length: 16 amino acids. From germline, CDR1 is SEHNR and CDR2 FQNEAQ (reference sequence). This clone was seen a single time. The target antigen is unknown. Across several immunoSEQ plates, the genomic DNA of each subset was split evenly. Sequenced by immunoSEQ multiplex PCR; TCRdb stores in-frame clones only, minus some. This table holds a few million clones, about 94% found once. V and J are TRBV7-9 and TRBJ2-2; D is unclear. Sequencing was done on a sample of naive CD4+ T cells sorted from blood. Noted subset: CD45RA+ positively selected. This TCR came from a young man in good health. The CDR3 nucleotides read TGTGCCAGCAGCTCACAACGGCCTAGTAGTACCGGGGAGCTGTTTTTT. Its protein is CASSSQRPSSTGELFF.